The sequence of this TCR beta chain was determined in a study of glioma-infiltrating T cells after dendritic cell vaccination. About the research overall: Dendritic cells derived from monocytes and pulsed with autologous tumor lysate formed the vaccine. Findings and caveats of the study: Survival was not directly related to TCR clonality in these patients.

Input was around 2.1 ug genomic DNA, or all available if less. The PCR used 60 V beta and 13 J beta primers. Assay used: immunoSEQ multiplex PCR; TCRdb lists only in-frame clones, some missing. Here the sample spans tens of thousands of clones, 85% being singletons. Regarding this clone: The antigen is not known.

Stated time point: after dendritic cell vaccination, including at tumor progression/relapse. The germline gives CDR1 LNHDA, CDR2 SQIVND (reference sequence). The V segment lost 6 bases and the J segment 2 bases; nucleotides outside the gene matches: 12. The CDR3 loop spans 19 amino acids. This clonotype was sampled from a human donor with glioblastoma. This sample comprised blood, obtained after dendritic cell vaccination. The chain employs TRBV19 and TRBJ2-5, with 16 bases fitting TRBD2. The CDR3 here is CASSEYGTSGRVLQETQYF. CDR3 nucleotide sequence: TGTGCCAGTAGCGAGTACGGGACTAGCGGGAGGGTTTTACAAGAGACCCAGTACTTC.